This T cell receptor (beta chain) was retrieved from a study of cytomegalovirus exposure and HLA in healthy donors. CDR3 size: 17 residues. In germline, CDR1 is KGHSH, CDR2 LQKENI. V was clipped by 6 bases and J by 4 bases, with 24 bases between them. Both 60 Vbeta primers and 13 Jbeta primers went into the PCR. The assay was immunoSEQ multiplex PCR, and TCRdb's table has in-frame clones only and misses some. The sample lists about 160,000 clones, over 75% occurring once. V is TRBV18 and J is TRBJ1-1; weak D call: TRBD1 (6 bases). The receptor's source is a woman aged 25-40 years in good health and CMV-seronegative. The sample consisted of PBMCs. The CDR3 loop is CASSELTGFKGSTEAFF. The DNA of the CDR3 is TGTGCCAGCTCCGAACTTACAGGGTTCAAAGGGTCCACTGAAGCTTTCTTT.